Sequencing of this T cell receptor (beta chain) was carried out in a study of T cell responses to AZD1222 COVID-19 vaccine. Libraries were prepared by immunoSEQ multiplex PCR; TCRdb keeps only in-frame clonotypes and omits some of them. The sample includes 150,000 or so clones, 75% to 95% seen only once; the top ten take less than 9%. The CDR3 consists of 13 residues. The germline V and J ends were trimmed by 0 bases and 9 bases, with 6 bases remaining between them. Germline CDR1 and CDR2: MNHEY and SVGEGT. With respect to this clone: Its antigen remains unidentified.

Study-level findings and limits: Among spike-specific TCRs, nearly half reportedly target unmutated variant regions. Along spike, vaccine-associated CD4 TCRs were found throughout, with dominance at 160-218 and 743-854. Donors, mostly white British, included more females; clonal diversity was possibly underestimated. AZD1222 recipients seropositive at baseline numbered only six.

The J gene is TRBJ1-6, the V gene TRBV6-2 or TRBV6-3, with D possibly TRBD1 on 5 matching bases. The sample was peripheral blood, taken on day 0 of AZD1222 vaccination. This receptor was obtained from an adult in good health. CDR3 residues: CASSYSGVSPLHF. The CDR3 DNA reads TGTGCCAGCAGTTACTCAGGGGTTTCACCCCTCCACTTT.